The 23 T cell receptor beta chains presented below share a single source sample, sequenced in a study of blood T cells in healthy people across ages. Sample-barcoded 5' priming and a J-beta primer mix drove a second PCR of roughly 6 to 12 cycles. TCRdb recomputed calls from the 5' RACE reads with MiXCR, one row per CDR3 protein. The sample consists of 1.5 million or so distinct CDR3 sequences, roughly 45% of them appearing once. Sequencing input: blood. The receptors derive from a woman aged 18-29 years in good health.

This clonotype was picked up a small number of times. The gene calls are TRBV5-1 and TRBJ2-7; perhaps TRBD1 as D (5 bases). The CDR3 extends over 16 amino acids. Germline V gene lookup returns CDR1 SGHRS and CDR2 YFSETQ. Trimming removed 0 bases at V and 5 bases at J, with 18 bases between. The DNA of the CDR3 is TGCGCCAGCAGCTTGGTCGTCAGGGCTGTGGCGGACGAGCAGTACTTC. This encodes CASSLVVRAVADEQYF. Full variable domain (outside the CDR3, taken from reference TRBV5-1 and TRBJ2-7): KAGVTQTPRYLIKTRGQQVTLSCSPISGHRSVSWYQQTPGQGLQFLFEYFSETQRNKGNFPGRFSGRQFSNSRSEMNVSTLELGDSALYLCASSLVVRAVADEQYFGPGTRLTVT.

The V gene is TRBV30, the J gene TRBJ2-1; possibly TRBD1 for D (5 bases). CDR1 GTSNPN and CDR2 SVGIG come from the germline V gene (reference sequence). The CDR3 is made up of 14 amino acids. V was pared by 3 bases and J by 3 bases, with 12 bases between. The CDR3 region has the DNA TGTGCCTGGAGCGTCCCCGGACACTACAATGAGCAGTTCTTC. Amino acids: CAWSVPGHYNEQFF. The full variable domain, completed using reference TRBV30 and TRBJ2-1, is SQTIHQWPATLVQPVGSPLSLECTVEGTSNPNLYWYRQAAGRGLQLLFYSVGIGQISSEVPQNLSASRPQDRQFILSSKKLLLSDSGFYLCAWSVPGHYNEQFFGPGTRLTVL.

There are a few counts of this clonotype. The V gene is TRBV4-1, the J gene TRBJ2-3; no firm D call. V gave up 4 bases and J gave up 0 bases, with 14 bases separating them. The CDR3 has 16 residues. In germline, CDR1 is MGHRA, CDR2 YSYEKL. CDR3 DNA: TGCGCCAGCAGCCTCCAGTCGAGTTCTAGCACAGATACGCAGTATTTT. Amino acids: CASSLQSSSSTDTQYF.

This chain links TRBV29-1 with TRBJ1-1; tentatively, D is TRBD1 (5 bases). Germline V gives CDR1 SQVTM, CDR2 ANQGSEA. This CDR3 has 12 residues. The ends were cut back, 4 bases at V and 3 bases at J, with 9 bases in the middle. CDR3 nucleotides: TGCAGCGTTGCGCGGGGGGACACTGAAGCTTTCTTT. This gives the protein CSVARGDTEAFF.

With regard to this clonotype: A much larger clonotype is one base distant, so this may be a read error. This chain uses TRBV10-3 with TRBJ2-7; possibly TRBD2 for D (5 bases). The CDR3 totals 12 residues. Germline CDR1 reads ENHRY; CDR2 reads SYGVKD. CDR3: CAISDEGYVQYF. The DNA for the CDR3 is TGTGCCATCAGTGACGAGGGCTACGTGCAGTACTTC.

This rearrangement joins TRBV6-5 to TRBJ2-7; D is unclear. V shed 6 bases and J shed 2 bases, with 14 bases lying between them. CDR1 is MNHEY, CDR2 SVGAGI, per germline. The CDR3 sequence is 14 residues long. CDR3 sequence (DNA): TGTGCCAGCAGCTCTCCTCCTGACACCTACGAGCAGTACTTC. This encodes CASSSPPDTYEQYF.

The chain combines TRBV12-3 or TRBV12-4 with TRBJ1-6; weak D call: TRBD1 (5 bases). The CDR3 contains 15 residues. V lost 7 bases and J lost 8, with 18 bases in between. The CDR3 loop is CASTFSVGRDSPLHF. The CDR3 nucleotides are TGTGCCAGCACCTTTAGTGTGGGGCGGGATTCACCCCTCCACTTT.

This clonotype showed up just a few times. The chain links TRBV6-5 to TRBJ2-7, with TRBD2 matching 10 bases. CDR3 length: 16 residues. Germline loops: CDR1 MNHEY, CDR2 SVGAGI. The junction had 9 bases not matched to a gene; V was cut back by 6 bases and J by 1 base. The DNA of the CDR3 is TGTGCCAGCAGACTCACTAGCGGGACAGTTTCCTACGAGCAGTACTTC. Its translation: CASRLTSGTVSYEQYF.

The chain employs TRBV7-2 and TRBJ2-7; 9 bases line up with TRBD1. Germline CDR1 is SGHTA and CDR2 is FQGNSA. CDR3 length: 15 residues. The V and J ends lost 1 base and 5 bases, in that order; junction bases with no gene match: 6. The DNA for the CDR3 is TGTGCCAGCAGCTTAGTGGGACAGGGTCTGGACGAGCAGTACTTC. It yields the protein CASSLVGQGLDEQYF.

This clonotype was counted ten times or more. The chain uses TRBV12-3 or TRBV12-4 and TRBJ1-5; maybe TRBD1 (5 bases). The CDR3 is made up of 15 amino acids. Trimming cost V 0 bases and J 1 base, with 7 bases left between them. DNA for the CDR3: TGTGCCAGCAGTTTAGCAGGGGCCAGCAATCAGCCCCAGCATTTT. This codes for CASSLAGASNQPQHF.

This clonotype was recorded once. This chain links TRBV7-2 with TRBJ2-1; 12 bases fit TRBD2. The CDR3 is made up of 16 amino acids. Trimming cost V 5 bases and J 4 bases; bases outside gene matches: 6. Germline V CDR1 and CDR2: SGHTA, FQGNSA. The CDR3 DNA reads as TGTGCCAGCAGCCGGACTAGCGGGGTAAGGTACAATGAGCAGTTCTTC. The encoded protein is CASSRTSGVRYNEQFF.

This clonotype was observed a few times. This sequence joins TRBV7-2 and TRBJ2-1; D possibly corresponds to TRBD2 (6 bases). Between the trimmed V and J ends, which lost 4 bases and 3 bases, there was a span of 10 bases. In germline, CDR1 is SGHTA, CDR2 FQGNSA. This CDR3 spans 14 amino acids. Here the CDR3 DNA reads TGTGCCAGCAGCTCGGGACTTGGCTACAATGAGCAGTTCTTC. Its protein is CASSSGLGYNEQFF.

This clonotype is a singleton in its sample. The V and J genes are TRBV20-1 and TRBJ2-7; 12 nucleotides match TRBD2. V lost 1 base and J lost 0; bases outside the gene matches: 4. The CDR3 is made up of 16 amino acids. In germline, CDR1 is DFQATT, CDR2 SNEGSKA (reference sequence). In DNA form, the CDR3 reads TGCAGTGCTAGAGTTACTAGCGGGGGGTCCTCCTACGAGCAGTACTTC. Translation: CSARVTSGGSSYEQYF.

This clonotype was recorded a few times. The V call is TRBV20-1, the J call TRBJ2-1; TRBD1 aligns across 9 bases. Germline CDR1 DFQATT, CDR2 SNEGSKA (reference sequence). The CDR3 consists of 16 residues. Germline trimming cut 5 bases from V and 4 bases from J; bases unmatched to any gene: 12. CDR3 DNA: TGCAGTGCTGTTCCCTCGGGGGACAGGGAATACAATGAGCAGTTCTTC. Translation gives CSAVPSGDREYNEQFF.

The chain recombines TRBV10-3 with TRBJ2-1, with D uncertain. CDR1 is ENHRY, CDR2 SYGVKD, per germline. The CDR3 extends over 14 amino acids. V was clipped by 7 bases and J by 7 bases, with 17 bases between them. In DNA, the CDR3 is TGTGCCATCAAACGAAGCAGCCCGTCGAATGAGCAGTTCTTC. Amino acid sequence: CAIKRSSPSNEQFF.

The V call is TRBV29-1, the J call TRBJ2-5; D tentatively reads TRBD1 or TRBD2 (5 bases each). Germline CDR1 is SQVTM and CDR2 is ANQGSEA. This CDR3 contains 15 residues. Trimming removed 4 bases at V and 0 bases at J, with 15 bases between. The CDR3 sequence is CSVGLGTVYQETQYF. The DNA for the CDR3 is TGCAGCGTTGGGCTCGGGACGGTCTACCAAGAGACCCAGTACTTC.

The V and J genes are TRBV6-5 and TRBJ2-7; TRBD2 might be the D (6 bases). The CDR3 has 14 residues. The ends were cut back, 0 bases at V and 5 bases at J, with 11 bases in the middle. Germline CDR1 and CDR2: MNHEY and SVGAGI. The CDR3 region is CASSYSGDWNEQYF. Written as DNA, the CDR3 is TGTGCCAGCAGTTACTCGGGGGACTGGAACGAGCAGTACTTC.

The rearrangement joins TRBV5-5 to TRBJ2-5; 8 bases match TRBD1. The germline V gene encodes CDR1 SGHKS and CDR2 YYEKEE (reference sequence). Trimming took 0 bases from V and 5 from J; bases not matched to a gene: 9. The CDR3 is 16 amino acids. CDR3 protein: CASSLAAGQAMETQYF. Written as DNA, the CDR3 is TGTGCCAGCAGCTTGGCCGCGGGACAGGCCATGGAGACCCAGTACTTC.

This chain uses TRBV6-1 with TRBJ2-1, with 10 positions matching TRBD2. Germline values: CDR1 MNHNS, CDR2 SASEGT. The CDR3 has 14 amino acids. The DNA of the CDR3 is TGTGCTAGGGGGGGAGGAGCGGGAGGGAATGAGCAGTTCTTC. Protein: CARGGGAGGNEQFF.

The chain employs TRBV12-3 or TRBV12-4 and TRBJ1-5; a possible D gene is TRBD1 (5 bases). This CDR3 has 13 residues. The ends were cut back, 5 bases at V and 9 bases at J, with 14 bases in the middle. CDR3 coding DNA: TGTGCCAGCAGTGTGGGACCTGGCATGCCCCAGCATTTT. Protein: CASSVGPGMPQHF.

The chain is built from TRBV6-5 and TRBJ2-3; 8 nucleotides line up with TRBD2. The junction had 8 bases not matched to a gene; V was cut back by 6 bases and J by 0 bases. The CDR3 has 16 residues. Looked up from germline, CDR1 is MNHEY and CDR2 is SVGAGI. The chain's CDR3 is CASRVFSGTSTDTQYF. As DNA, the CDR3 is TGTGCCAGCAGGGTATTTAGCGGGACTAGCACAGATACGCAGTATTTT.

This clonotype came up a few times. CDR3: CASSQEWTVSSYEQYF. As DNA, the CDR3 is TGCGCCAGCAGCCAAGAATGGACGGTAAGCTCCTACGAGCAGTACTTC. The chain combines TRBV4-1 with TRBJ2-7; no firm D call. Per the germline V gene, CDR1 is MGHRA and CDR2 is YSYEKL. The CDR3 is 16 amino acids. V was cut by 0 bases and J by 0 bases, with 12 bases left in between.

This clonotype was seen more than once but under ten times. The chain's CDR3 is CASSQDYSGANVLTF. CDR3 nucleotides: TGTGCCAGCAGCCAAGATTACTCCGGGGCCAACGTCCTGACTTTC. The rearrangement uses TRBV4-2 and TRBJ2-6; unclear D gene. The V end lost 0 bases, the J end lost 4 bases, and 7 bases lay between the germline ends. Per germline, CDR1 LGHNA and CDR2 YNFKEQ. The CDR3 extends over 15 amino acids.